The source of this T cell receptor (beta chain) is a study of PD-L1 blockade in urothelial cancer. Turning to the study itself: Analysis of the blood was performed 3 weeks (second dose) and 6 weeks after treatment start.

TCRdb's table, derived via immunoSEQ multiplex PCR, lists solely in-frame clones and lacks some. Of 70,000 or so clones in the sample, around 84% were seen once. The V gene end was trimmed by 7 bases and the J gene end by 4 bases; junction bases not matched to a gene: 9. CDR3 length: 14 amino acids. Germline loops: CDR1 SGHRS, CDR2 YFSETQ. Here the sequenced sample was PBMCs, taken around atezolizumab (anti-PD-L1) treatment. The chain carries TRBV5-1 and TRBJ2-3; 7 bases are shared with TRBD2. The TCR originated in a man in his 70s with urothelial cancer. The CDR3 region is CASSERDWPDTQYF. The CDR3 DNA is TGCGCCAGCTCAGAGCGGGATTGGCCAGATACGCAGTATTTT.